These 25 T cell receptor beta chains came from one sample sequenced in a study of blood T cells in healthy people across ages. Using a J-beta primer mix together with a sample-barcoded 5' primer, a second PCR was run for roughly 6 to 12 cycles. TCRdb re-analysed the 5' RACE reads in MiXCR, keeping a single row per CDR3 protein. The table has around 500,000 distinct CDR3 sequences, roughly a quarter seen once. The same data also went into a second study, on T cells of mothers and their children.

Sequenced material: blood. All receptors derive from a boy between 2 and 10 years old in good health.

This clonotype appeared a few times. The chain carries TRBV25-1 and TRBJ1-4, with D possibly being TRBD1 (5 bases). Trimming shortened V by 5 bases and J by 2 bases, and 12 bases separated the two germline ends. This CDR3 region has 15 residues. Germline V gene lookup returns CDR1 MGHDK and CDR2 SYGVNS. The CDR3 sequence is CASSPPWGTNEKLFF. CDR3 DNA sequence: TGTGCCAGCAGTCCCCCCTGGGGGACTAATGAAAAACTGTTTTTT.

The chain joins TRBV5-4 to TRBJ1-2; weak D call: TRBD1 (5 bases). This CDR3 is built from 15 residues. The V end was cut by 0 bases, the J end by 4 bases, with 13 bases between. Germline V gives CDR1 SGHNT, CDR2 YYREEE (reference sequence). The chain's CDR3 is CASSLVGRQGYGYTF. CDR3 sequence (DNA): TGTGCCAGCAGCTTGGTCGGGCGCCAGGGCTATGGCTACACCTTC. The full variable domain, its missing parts supplied by reference TRBV5-4 and TRBJ1-2, is ETGVTQSPTHLIKTRGQQVTLRCSSQSGHNTVSWYQQALGQGPQFIFQYYREEENGRGNFPPRFSGLQFPNYSSELNVNALELDDSALYLCASSLVGRQGYGYTFGSGTRLTVV.

Comment on this clonotype: The junction does not match germline at one end; this may be a read error. The V call is TRBV20-1, the J call TRBJ1-1, with D tentatively TRBD1 (6 bases). CDR1 DFQATT and CDR2 SNEGSKA come from the germline V gene (reference sequence). This CDR3 is built from 14 residues. CDR3 amino acids: CSARVDRRNTEPFF. As DNA, the CDR3 is TGCAGTGCTAGAGTCGACAGGAGGAACACTGAACCTTTCTTT.

The rearrangement joins TRBV20-1 to TRBJ2-4, with unresolved D. V gave up 5 bases and J gave up 5 bases, with 13 bases separating them. CDR3 length: 13 residues. Germline V gene sequence: CDR1 DFQATT, CDR2 SNEGSKA (reference sequence). CDR3 bases: TGCAGTGCTCGAGGCCCGACGGAAAACATTCAGTACTTC. Residues: CSARGPTENIQYF.

The V call is TRBV28, the J call TRBJ2-1, with 10 nucleotides matching TRBD1. Germline CDR1 is MDHEN and CDR2 is SYDVKM. Trimming cost V 6 bases and J 10 bases; bases outside gene matches: 9. The CDR3 length is 14 residues. The CDR3 coding sequence is TGTGCCAGCAGAGTTGACAGGGGGCGTCAGGAGCAGTTCTTC. Translating it yields CASRVDRGRQEQFF.

V and J are TRBV30 and TRBJ2-6, with D unresolved. This CDR3 is built from 13 residues. Per the germline V gene, CDR1 is GTSNPN and CDR2 is SVGIG (reference sequence). The V end lost 6 bases, the J end lost 2 bases, and 8 bases lay between the germline ends. CDR3 DNA: TGTGCCTGTTTTTCCCCTGGGGCCAACGTCCTGACTTTC. Protein product: CACFSPGANVLTF.

This chain connects TRBV3-1 to TRBJ1-2; no reliable D call. This CDR3 is 13 amino acids long. V was shortened by 4 bases and J by 7 bases, with 13 bases between the two germline ends. The V gene's germline CDR1 is LGHDT and CDR2 YNNKEL (reference sequence). CDR3 sequence: CASSLRSEAGYTF. CDR3 nucleotide sequence: TGTGCCAGCAGCCTTCGTTCTGAGGCTGGCTACACCTTC.

The chain links TRBV12-3 or TRBV12-4 to TRBJ1-2; no clear D gene. Trimming removed 2 bases at V and 7 bases at J, with 8 bases between. The CDR3 is 12 amino acids. CDR3 nucleotide sequence: TGTGCCAGCAGTTTAAGCGTAGGTGGCTACACCTTC. Translation gives CASSLSVGGYTF.

This clonotype was detected only a few times. The chain combines TRBV12-3 or TRBV12-4 with TRBJ1-1; D unclear. The CDR3 length is 11 residues. Between the trimmed V and J ends, which lost 2 bases and 12 bases, there was a span of 10 bases. This chain's CDR3 is CASSLSSGTFF. Written as DNA, the CDR3 is TGTGCCAGCAGTTTATCGTCGGGGACTTTCTTT.

V gene TRBV20-1 combines with J gene TRBJ1-4; the D gene is possibly TRBD1 (5 bases). CDR1 is DFQATT, CDR2 SNEGSKA, per germline (reference sequence). V lost 1 base and J lost 8, with 14 bases in between. There are 14 residues in the CDR3. CDR3 protein: CSARGGQGGEKLFF. For the CDR3, the DNA is TGCAGTGCTAGAGGGGGCCAGGGAGGGGAAAAACTGTTTTTT.

This rearrangement joins TRBV10-3 to TRBJ2-1; D ambiguous. The germline V gene encodes CDR1 ENHRY and CDR2 SYGVKD. Trimming pared 1 base from V and 5 bases from J, leaving 12 bases between. The CDR3 extends over 15 amino acids. The DNA of the CDR3 is TGTGCCATCAGTGAGTACAAGGGAACGGACAATGAGCAGTTCTTC. It is translated as CAISEYKGTDNEQFF.

This clonotype was detected a few times. The rearrangement links TRBV2 to TRBJ1-4; 10 bases map to TRBD1. The V gene's germline CDR1 is SNHLY and CDR2 FYNNEI. This CDR3 has 14 amino acids. V was clipped by 9 bases and J by 10 bases; unmatched bases: 11. The CDR3 nucleotides are TGTGCCAGGAACTCCGGGACAGGGGAGGGAAAACTGTTTTTT. Translation gives CARNSGTGEGKLFF. The variable domain in full, with the rest retrieved from reference TRBV2 and TRBJ1-4, is EPEVTQTPSHQVTQMGQEVILRCVPISNHLYFYWYRQILGQKVEFLVSFYNNEISEKSEIFDDQFSVERPDGSNFTLKIRSTKLEDSAMYFCARNSGTGEGKLFFGSGTQLSVL.

This clonotype has just a few counts. This chain connects TRBV3-1 to TRBJ2-3; D possibly corresponds to TRBD2 (6 bases). Trimming left V 0 bases short and J 2 bases short, with 12 bases between. From germline, CDR1 is LGHDT and CDR2 YNNKEL (reference sequence). The CDR3 is 16 amino acids. For the CDR3, the DNA is TGTGCCAGCAGCCAAGATTTGGCGGGGAACACAGATACGCAGTATTTT. Translating it yields CASSQDLAGNTDTQYF.

The table lists this clonotype with a few counts. The chain has TRBV12-3 or TRBV12-4 and TRBJ1-3; TRBD1 is a possible D gene (5 bases). The CDR3 totals 14 residues. The V end lost 5 bases, the J end lost 6 bases, and 14 bases lay between the germline ends. The chain's CDR3 is CASSPGTRLNTIYF. CDR3 bases: TGTGCCAGCAGTCCCGGGACCCGATTAAACACCATATATTTT.

Only a few counts were recorded for this clonotype. The V and J genes are TRBV29-1 and TRBJ2-3, with TRBD2 as a possible D gene (6 bases). Germline V CDR1 and CDR2: SQVTM, ANQGSEA. The V end lost 7 bases, the J end lost 1 base, and 12 bases lay between the germline ends. This CDR3 region has 13 residues. The CDR3 loop reads CSGHSGRTDTQYF. The CDR3 DNA sequence: TGCAGCGGACATAGCGGCCGCACAGATACGCAGTATTTT.

The chain carries TRBV6-5 and TRBJ2-5; D remains unclear. The CDR3 is 15 residues long. CDR1 MNHEY and CDR2 SVGAGI come from the germline V gene. V was clipped by 3 bases and J by 0 bases, with 11 bases between them. CDR3 DNA sequence: TGTGCCAGCAGTTATCGGGCCCCGTACCAAGAGACCCAGTACTTC. It encodes CASSYRAPYQETQYF.

The V and J genes are TRBV15 and TRBJ2-7; 12 bases fit TRBD2. The J call is uncertain, as TRBJ2-1 better fits the DNA end. There are 16 residues in the CDR3. Germline V CDR1 and CDR2: LNHNV, YYDKDF (reference sequence). CDR3 DNA sequence: TGTGCCACCTGGACGGGACTAGCGGGTGTAAACAATGAGCAGTTCTTC. This codes for CATWTGLAGVNNEQFF.

The rearrangement joins TRBV12-3 or TRBV12-4 to TRBJ2-3; 15 nucleotides line up with TRBD2. The CDR3 consists of 18 residues. With 5 bases clipped from V and 6 bases from J, the junction kept 12 bases outside the gene matches. Written as DNA, the CDR3 is TGTGCCAGCAGTACCGGGACTAGCGGGGGGTCGGGGGTCGATACGCAGTATTTT. Residues: CASSTGTSGGSGVDTQYF.

This clonotype appeared a few times. The chain recombines TRBV14 with TRBJ2-7; 8 bases are shared with TRBD1. The CDR3 runs 15 residues. V shed 0 bases and J 5 bases; nucleotides not matched to a gene: 6. Germline CDR1 reads SGHDN; CDR2 reads FVKESK. The CDR3: CASSQDHDRGHEQYF. In nucleotides, the CDR3 is TGTGCCAGCAGCCAAGATCACGACAGGGGCCACGAGCAGTACTTC.

A few counts support this clonotype. The CDR3 nucleotides read TGCAGCGTTGAAGATAGGCGGTCAGAGACCCAGTACTTC. It codes for CSVEDRRSETQYF. The chain has TRBV29-1 and TRBJ2-5, with D unresolved. The CDR3 runs 13 residues. Germline lookup yields CDR1 SQVTM and CDR2 ANQGSEA. Trimming left V 0 bases short and J 4 bases short, with 9 bases between.

The V gene is TRBV13, the J gene TRBJ1-1; D perhaps matches TRBD1 (6 bases). This CDR3 spans 10 amino acids. Trimming removed 10 bases at V and 7 bases at J, with 10 bases between. From germline, CDR1 is PRHDT and CDR2 FYEKMQ (reference sequence). The CDR3 reads CATTDSEAFF. The CDR3 bases are TGTGCCACTACGGACAGTGAAGCTTTCTTT.

The chain links TRBV12-3 or TRBV12-4 to TRBJ2-5; TRBD2 matches at 10 bases. There are 14 residues in the CDR3. V trimming: 3 bases; J trimming: 4 bases; junction bases outside the gene matches: 2. In DNA, the CDR3 is TGTGCCAGCAGTTTTCTAGCGGGAGCAGAGACCCAGTACTTC. Its protein product is CASSFLAGAETQYF.

This sequence joins TRBV7-2 and TRBJ2-1; 7 positions match TRBD1. The J call may be faulty, since TRBJ2-7 better matches the DNA end. This CDR3 spans 13 amino acids. Germline CDR1 SGHTA, CDR2 FQGNSA. CDR3 loop: CASSPTGYYEQYF. The DNA for the CDR3 is TGTGCCAGCAGCCCGACAGGGTACTACGAGCAGTACTTC.

This clonotype was observed a few times. V gene TRBV6-5 combines with J gene TRBJ2-7; the D gene is possibly TRBD2 (6 bases). The CDR3 is 14 amino acids. Trimming pared 11 bases from V and 2 bases from J, leaving 19 bases between. Germline loops: CDR1 MNHEY, CDR2 SVGAGI. The CDR3 loop is CAGRGAGSTYEQYF. The CDR3 coding sequence is TGTGCCGGTCGCGGGGCGGGATCCACCTACGAGCAGTACTTC.

Only a few counts were recorded for this clonotype. This chain joins TRBV7-3 and TRBJ2-1; D is unclear. This CDR3 is built from 13 residues. Deletions cut 5 bases from V and 9 bases from J, with 14 bases between. Germline CDR1 is SGHTA and CDR2 is FQGTGA. CDR3 DNA sequence: TGTGCCAGCAGCGCTTCGGTGGATGGTGAGCAGTTCTTC. Protein product: CASSASVDGEQFF.